A single sample gave rise to the 6 T cell receptor beta chains below, sequenced in a study of Ad26.COV2.S vaccination and SARS-CoV-2 variants. Only in-frame clones appear in the TCRdb table, and some are missing; sequencing was by immunoSEQ multiplex PCR. Here the sample spans a few hundred thousand clones, around nine tenths being singletons. As to treatment: roughly 19 received Ad26.COV2.S at low or high dose, single or two shots; roughly five received placebo; per-sample allocation not given. The samples were gathered on day 63 after the first injection of vaccine or placebo. Sequencing was performed on peripheral blood, taken in a trial of Ad26.COV2.S vaccine versus placebo. The receptors derive from a person between 18 and 59 years old who received the Ad26.COV2.S COVID-19 vaccine or a placebo.

The chain uses TRBV7-3 and TRBJ1-2; weak D call: TRBD1 (6 bases). V lost 5 bases, J lost 4 bases, and 17 bases lay in between. The germline gives CDR1 SGHTA, CDR2 FQGTGA. The CDR3 length is 15 residues. The CDR3 loop reads CASSEQGPVGYGYTF. CDR3 coding DNA: TGTGCCAGCAGCGAGCAGGGGCCGGTGGGCTATGGCTACACCTTC. The full variable domain, with the rest looked up from reference TRBV7-3 and TRBJ1-2, is GAGVSQTPSNKVTEKGKYVELRCDPISGHTALYWYRQSLGQGPEFLIYFQGTGAADDSGLPNDRFFAVRPEGSVSTLKIQRTERGDSAVYLCASSEQGPVGYGYTFGSGTRLTVV.

This clone was counted between two and nine times. V gene TRBV20-1 combines with J gene TRBJ1-1; tentative D call: TRBD1 (5 bases). CDR1 and CDR2 (germline): DFQATT, SNEGSKA (reference sequence). With 2 bases removed from V and 7 bases from J, the gap between germline ends came to 8 bases. This CDR3 is built from 11 residues. CDR3 nucleotide sequence: TGCAGTGCTAGAAGACAGTTTGAAGCTTTCTTT. It yields the protein CSARRQFEAFF.

With respect to this clone: This specimen includes other DNA sequences encoding the same CDR3. Here the CDR3 reads CASSFGQGGYEQYF. As DNA, the CDR3 is TGTGCCAGCAGTTTTGGACAGGGAGGCTACGAGCAGTACTTC. This chain uses TRBV27 with TRBJ2-7, with 8 bases identical to TRBD1. Germline CDR1 is MNHEY and CDR2 is SMNVEV (reference sequence). With V trimmed by 3 bases and J by 3 bases, 4 bases remained unmatched. This CDR3 is built from 14 residues.

The chain uses TRBV6-5 and TRBJ2-1; possible D gene TRBD2, 6 bases. Germline-derived CDR1 and CDR2 are MNHEY and SVGAGI. The germline V and J ends were trimmed by 7 bases and 6 bases, with 19 bases remaining between them. The CDR3 runs to 15 residues. CDR3 sequence: CASTKGGVGSNEQFF. The CDR3 bases are TGTGCCAGCACAAAGGGAGGAGTCGGGTCCAATGAGCAGTTCTTC.

The chain carries TRBV5-1 and TRBJ1-2; D not resolved. The CDR3 consists of 13 residues. Looked up from germline, CDR1 is SGHRS and CDR2 is YFSETQ. V was clipped by 1 base and J by 8 bases, with 12 bases between them. The CDR3 sequence is CASSLSGSEGYTF. The CDR3, as DNA: TGCGCCAGCAGCTTGTCCGGGTCGGAGGGCTACACCTTC.

V gene TRBV5-1 combines with J gene TRBJ2-7, with D unclear. The CDR3 consists of 15 residues. The V gene's germline CDR1 is SGHRS and CDR2 YFSETQ. With 4 bases removed from V and 3 bases from J, the gap between germline ends came to 17 bases. The CDR3 DNA follows: TGCGCCAGCAGCAAGCAACAAAACCATTACTACGAGCAGTACTTC. This codes for CASSKQQNHYYEQYF.